Listed below are T cell receptor beta chains from one sample, sequenced in a study of regulatory T cells in long-lasting Graves disease. A single record per CDR3 protein comes from TCRdb applying MiXCR to the multiplex PCR reads. The table lists some 560,000 distinct CDR3 sequences, more than 15% of them singletons. This sample also belongs to another study, concerning T cells in Graves' hyperthyroidism and ophthalmopathy.

The sequences come from peripheral blood mononuclear cells (PBMCs), collected at new diagnosis, from a patient treated with antithyroid drugs. These receptors originate from a middle-aged woman with Graves disease. The CDR3 runs from the conserved cysteine through the conserved F or W. The D gene is left open where the match is weak. Size values are once, few and many counts, or a class for expanded clones, and some rows have none.

>TRBV29-1|TRBD1|few|TRBJ2-7
TGCAGCGTTGAGGTAACAGGGGGCGGCGAGCAGTACTTC
CSVEVTGGGEQYF
>TRBV6-1|.|many|TRBJ2-2
TGTGCCAGCAGGGAGGGACCGAACACCGGGGAGCTGTTTTTT
CASREGPNTGELFF
>TRBV4-2|.|.|TRBJ1-4
TGTGCCAGCAGCCAAGATGCCGGAGGTGCAACTAATGAAAAACTGTTTTTT
CASSQDAGGATNEKLFF
>TRBV4-1|.|.|TRBJ1-6
TGCGCCAGCAGCCAAGAAACCCGGGGAATAGGTTCACCCCTCCACTTT
CASSQETRGIGSPLHF
>TRBV9|.|.|TRBJ1-4
TGTGCCAGCAGCGGATCCGGGAGTTCTAATGAAAAACTGTTTTTT
CASSGSGSSNEKLFF
>TRBV6-1|TRBD1|many|TRBJ2-1
TGTGCCAGCAGCGACATTCAGGGGGTCTGGTACAATGAGCAGTTCTTC
CASSDIQGVWYNEQFF
>TRBV28|.|many|TRBJ2-3
TGTGCCAGCAGTCCCGCAAGTTTGCGGGGCACAGATACGCAGTATTTT
CASSPASLRGTDTQYF
>TRBV15|.|.|TRBJ2-7
TGTGCCACCAGCAGAGATCTAGGAGTGTCCTACGAGCAGTACTTC
CATSRDLGVSYEQYF
>TRBV18|.|.|TRBJ1-6
TGTGCCAGCTCACCAGGGAACGCAAAAAATTCACCCCTCCACTTT
CASSPGNAKNSPLHF
>TRBV5-1|.|many|TRBJ1-5
TGTGCCAGCAGCTTGGGCGGAGGAGGCGATCAGCCCCAGCATTTT
CASSLGGGGDQPQHF
>TRBV4-1|.|.|TRBJ1-3
TGCGCCAGCAGCCAAGATGGGGGGATCTCTGGAAACACCATATATTTT
CASSQDGGISGNTIYF